One and the same sample provided the 19 T cell receptor beta chains below, sequenced in a study of cytomegalovirus exposure and HLA in healthy donors. The PCR had 60 Vbeta and 13 Jbeta primers. This table comes from immunoSEQ multiplex PCR, and its TCRdb copy is limited to in-frame clones, with some not included. The sample has about 94,000 clones; around three fifths are singletons. Sequenced sample: PBMCs. These receptors were collected from a man under 40 in good health and CMV-seronegative.

The genes are TRBV5-1 and TRBJ1-4; maybe TRBD1 (6 bases). The germline gives CDR1 SGHRS, CDR2 YFSETQ. The V gene lost 1 base and the J gene lost 8 bases, with 9 bases spanning the gap. The CDR3 sequence is 13 residues long. The CDR3 is CASSLLTGEKLFF. The CDR3 DNA reads as TGCGCCAGCAGCTTGCTGACAGGAGAAAAACTGTTTTTT.

The chain couples TRBV4-2 to TRBJ1-5, with D unclear. Trimming shortened V by 3 bases and J by 2 bases, and 8 bases separated the two germline ends. The CDR3 covers 14 residues. Per germline, CDR1 LGHNA and CDR2 YNFKEQ. CDR3 loop: CASSQWAGNQPQHF. The CDR3 region has the DNA TGTGCCAGCAGCCAGTGGGCCGGCAATCAGCCCCAGCATTTT.

The rearrangement links TRBV11-2 to TRBJ1-2; D gene uncertain. Looked up from germline, CDR1 is SGHAT and CDR2 is FQNNGV. The CDR3 length is 15 residues. V lost 1 base and J lost 1, with 10 bases in between. CDR3 protein: CASSLGSGHNYGYTF. Here the CDR3 DNA reads TGTGCCAGCAGCTTAGGTAGTGGGCATAACTATGGCTACACCTTC.

The genes are TRBV5-4 and TRBJ2-5; 7 bases map to TRBD2. The J call may be mistaken, given a closer DNA end match to TRBJ2-7. CDR1 and CDR2 from the germline V gene are SGHNT and YYREEE (reference sequence). The CDR3 totals 13 residues. The CDR3 DNA follows: TGTGCCAGCAGACTTGCGGGGAGGGACGAGCAGTACTTC. This encodes CASRLAGRDEQYF.

V gene TRBV13 combines with J gene TRBJ2-3; 12 bases line up with TRBD2. Per germline, CDR1 PRHDT and CDR2 FYEKMQ (reference sequence). The junction had 10 bases not matched to a gene; V was cut back by 5 bases and J by 7 bases. This CDR3 comprises 16 residues. The DNA for the CDR3 is TGTGCCAGCAGCATCCTTACTAGCGGGGGGCTAAATACGCAGTATTTT. Translating gives CASSILTSGGLNTQYF.

The chain couples TRBV7-9 to TRBJ2-5; 14 nucleotides agree with TRBD2. V lost 3 bases to trimming and J lost 4 bases; unmatched junction nucleotides: 4. The CDR3 loop spans 16 amino acids. Germline V gene sequence: CDR1 SEHNR, CDR2 FQNEAQ (reference sequence). CDR3 nucleotide sequence: TGTGCCAGCAGCTTCGGACTAGCGGGGGGAGCAGAGACCCAGTACTTC. Residues: CASSFGLAGGAETQYF.

In its sample, this clone was seen a few times. The chain couples TRBV11-3 to TRBJ1-6; 8 bases line up with TRBD1. V dropped 1 base and J dropped 7; count of bases not matched to a gene: 12. Germline V CDR1 and CDR2: SGHNT, YENEEA. CDR3 length: 18 residues. This CDR3 reads CASSLAPEPDRENSPLHF. CDR3 nucleotides: TGTGCCAGCAGCTTAGCCCCCGAACCGGACAGGGAGAATTCACCCCTCCACTTT.

The chain joins TRBV9 to TRBJ1-3; D is uncertain. In germline, CDR1 is SGDLS, CDR2 YYNGEE. Trimming pared 0 bases from V and 8 bases from J, leaving 9 bases between. The CDR3 is made up of 13 amino acids. CDR3 residues: CASSVVPRDTIYF. CDR3 nucleotide sequence: TGTGCCAGCAGCGTAGTTCCCCGGGACACCATATATTTT.

The chain couples TRBV7-8 to TRBJ2-3; D ambiguous. CDR1 and CDR2 (germline): SGHVS, FQNEAQ. This CDR3 is 16 amino acids long. The V end was cut by 2 bases, the J end by 6 bases, with 18 bases between. CDR3 amino acids: CASSLLDPDPRDTQYF. In DNA form, the CDR3 reads TGTGCCAGCAGCTTACTAGATCCAGACCCCCGTGATACGCAGTATTTT.

The V call is TRBV7-2, the J call TRBJ1-4, with D possibly being TRBD1 (6 bases). Germline CDR1 SGHTA, CDR2 FQGNSA. The CDR3 has 17 amino acids. Trimming shortened V by 2 bases and J by 7 bases, and 20 bases separated the two germline ends. The CDR3 loop is CASSLSGGQLIGEKLFF. DNA for the CDR3: TGTGCCAGCAGCTTAAGCGGGGGGCAACTCATAGGTGAAAAACTGTTTTTT. The whole variable domain, filled in from reference TRBV7-2 and TRBJ1-4, reads GAGVSQSPSNKVTEKGKDVELRCDPISGHTALYWYRQSLGQGLEFLIYFQGNSAPDKSGLPSDRFSAERTGGSVSTLTIQRTQQEDSAVYLCASSLSGGQLIGEKLFFGSGTQLSVL.

This chain uses TRBV9 with TRBJ2-3; 12 nucleotides line up with TRBD2. This CDR3 spans 16 amino acids. The V segment lost 3 bases and the J segment 6 bases; nucleotides outside the gene matches: 8. Germline V gene lookup returns CDR1 SGDLS and CDR2 YYNGEE. The CDR3 sequence is CASSELAGGSEDTQYF. In DNA form, the CDR3 reads TGTGCCAGCAGCGAACTAGCGGGGGGATCCGAGGATACGCAGTATTTT. The complete variable domain, with remaining parts taken from reference TRBV9 and TRBJ2-3, reads DSGVTQTPKHLITATGQRVTLRCSPRSGDLSVYWYQQSLDQGLQFLIQYYNGEERAKGNILERFSAQQFPDLHSELNLSSLELGDSALYFCASSELAGGSEDTQYFGPGTRLTVL.

This clone occurred a few times. The gene calls are TRBV5-6 and TRBJ2-7, with 8 positions matching TRBD1. CDR1 SGHDT and CDR2 YYEEEE come from the germline V gene. The V gene end was trimmed by 5 bases and the J gene end by 2 bases; junction bases not matched to a gene: 21. The CDR3 sequence is 19 residues long. CDR3 bases: TGTGCCAGCAGGAGGCAGGTATCTCCCGGGACAGGATCTACCTACGAGCAGTACTTC. Protein: CASRRQVSPGTGSTYEQYF.

The chain has TRBV15 and TRBJ2-1; perhaps TRBD1 as D (6 bases). V shed 0 bases and J shed 2 bases, with 14 bases lying between them. The CDR3 loop spans 17 amino acids. Germline V gene lookup returns CDR1 LNHNV and CDR2 YYDKDF (reference sequence). CDR3 in DNA: TGTGCCACCAGCAGAGAATCAGTAGGGACACCCTACAATGAGCAGTTCTTC. It translates to CATSRESVGTPYNEQFF.

The rearrangement links TRBV29-1 to TRBJ1-2; tentatively, D is TRBD1 (6 bases). Deletions cut 0 bases from V and 8 bases from J, with 16 bases between. The germline CDR1 and CDR2 sequences are SQVTM and ANQGSEA. This CDR3 is 14 amino acids long. The CDR3 region is CSVEDSDRYDGYTF. As DNA, the CDR3 is TGCAGCGTTGAAGATTCTGACAGGTATGACGGCTACACCTTC.

The chain links TRBV2 to TRBJ2-1, with TRBD1 matching 7 bases. The junction had 9 bases not matched to a gene; V was cut back by 6 bases and J by 10 bases. Germline-derived CDR1 and CDR2 are SNHLY and FYNNEI. CDR3 length equals 13 residues. The CDR3 DNA reads TGTGCCAGCAGGACCGGGACAGTCGGCGAGCAGTTCTTC. It translates to CASRTGTVGEQFF.

This clone occurred a few times. The V call is TRBV7-8, the J call TRBJ1-2; the match to TRBD1 covers 9 bases. Germline V lookup: CDR1 SGHVS, CDR2 FQNEAQ. J was trimmed by 4 bases and V by 5 bases; bases with no gene match: 17. The CDR3 is 18 amino acids. This chain's CDR3 is CASSPARRDRGFSYGYTF. CDR3 bases: TGTGCCAGCAGCCCGGCTCGACGTGACAGGGGGTTTTCCTATGGCTACACCTTC.

The chain employs TRBV4-1 and TRBJ1-4; TRBD1 aligns across 8 bases. Trimming cost V 8 bases and J 6 bases; bases outside gene matches: 8. CDR3 length: 14 residues. CDR1 MGHRA and CDR2 YSYEKL come from the germline V gene. CDR3 sequence reads: CASGSQGAYEKLFF. The CDR3 DNA reads as TGCGCCAGCGGATCCCAGGGGGCGTATGAAAAACTGTTTTTT.

The J gene is TRBJ2-3, the V gene TRBV20-1; 7 positions match TRBD2. From germline, CDR1 is DFQATT and CDR2 SNEGSKA (reference sequence). This CDR3 is built from 11 residues. With V trimmed by 6 bases and J by 5 bases, 2 bases remained unmatched. This CDR3 is CSAVAGDTQYF. The CDR3 coding sequence is TGCAGTGCCGTAGCGGGAGATACGCAGTATTTT.

This chain connects TRBV6-5 to TRBJ1-1, with D uncertain. The V end was cut by 0 bases, the J end by 7 bases, with 12 bases between. This CDR3 is built from 14 residues. Germline CDR1 MNHEY, CDR2 SVGAGI. The CDR3 reads CASSYSRAANEAFF. The CDR3 DNA follows: TGTGCCAGCAGTTACTCGAGGGCGGCGAATGAAGCTTTCTTT.